This T cell receptor (beta chain) is drawn from a study of graft-versus-host responses after intestinal transplantation (dated by TCRdb to the early 2020s). At the level of the whole study: The transplants that recipients received were multivisceral, liver-intestinal, or isolated intestinal. Every recipient was given anti-thymocyte globulin induction, then maintenance tacrolimus and steroids for about three years. Graft-versus-host and host-versus-graft alloreactive T cell clones were tracked in the graft, circulation and bone marrow after intestinal transplantation using bulk TCR-beta CDR3 sequencing. Alloreactive clones were identified by sequencing pre-transplant mixed lymphocyte reaction products and comparing these products with unstimulated pre-transplant donor and recipient T cells. The cohort enrolled some 24 intestinal transplant recipients, one of whom was a retransplant, and a few patients without pretransplant specimens were excluded. A peak of at least 4% donor T cells among recipient peripheral blood mononuclear cells was the definition used for donor T cell macrochimerism. Rather than going through the commercial service, samples from a few later patients were sequenced in-house on an Illumina MiSeq and processed with MiXCR. Study-wide conclusions, independent of this receptor: The conclusions were limited by the relatively low number and heterogeneity of the intestinal transplant patients. Peak levels of circulating GvH clones were associated with declines in HvG clones early after transplant. In the allografts of patients with donor T cell macrochimerism, GvH to HvG T cell clonal ratios were high. GvH clones were detected in recipient bone marrow, and some of these GvH clones were observed earlier in ileal mucosa or blood, consistent with an intestinal mucosal origin.

With regard to this clone: Its antigen has not been determined. The sample holds no much larger clone one base away, and base qualities are not on file. The sample carries other DNA sequences with the same CDR3.

The library was obtained by the immunoSEQ multiplex PCR assay. For most patients, genomic DNA was isolated using the Qiagen DNeasy Blood and Tissue Kit and was shipped frozen to Adaptive Biotechnologies for TCR sequencing. For most patients, high-throughput TCR-beta CDR3 sequencing of genomic DNA was performed by Adaptive Biotechnologies. Concerning the study's data processing: TCR sequencing data were retrieved from Adaptive's ImmunoSEQ software for 18 patients, whereas a few other patients were processed with MiXCR and VDJtools. To correct CD4 versus CD8 sorting errors, sequences present in both subsets at a frequency ratio below 5:1 were removed. CDR3 nucleotide sequences shared between donor and recipient were removed because their origin could not be assigned. Alloreactive clones required at least 2-fold expansion over unstimulated cells and minimum CFSE-low frequency of 0.002% (template counts) or 0.001% (read counts). Clones were considered mappable if detected in sequenced pre-transplant spleen, lymph node, or MLR CFSE-low populations of the donor or recipient. The cumulative frequency of alloreactive clones was calculated as a percentage of all sequences, weighted by copy number. TCRdb provides this immuneACCESS table in a form limited to in-frame rearrangements. Some clones are lacking; in checked studies, under half of them reflect an unresolved V gene, and why the rest are absent is not known. Clone size and V and J calls were adopted from that table, with D and trimming inferred from the DNA. This sample lists 40,000 to 45,000 clones; 85% to 95% were detected once. Clones ranked in the top ten supply almost 0.55% of the sample.

The germline V gene specifies MGHRA as CDR1 and YSYEKL as CDR2. The cysteine opens and the phenylalanine closes a CDR3 of 13 amino acids. Only the CDR3 part of the read is kept: 39 bases, read in frame from the first base. A distance of 7 bases separates the germline ends of V and J, which lose 1 base and 3 bases respectively. Per the publication, the time point label means: cells obtained before transplantation from donor or recipient. CD3+CD4+ and CD3+CD8+ populations were FACS-sorted from unstimulated pre-transplant donor and recipient cells taken from spleen or lymph nodes. The sample here was unstimulated CD8+ T cells sorted from spleen or lymph node cells, taken before transplant. This receptor was identified in a human donor who was the organ donor for an intestinal transplant. The chain was built from TRBV4-1 and TRBJ2-7, with no confident D gene call. The DNA sequence is given as TGCGCCAGCAGCCAAGCGGCTTACTACGAGCAGTACTTC. Translated, this gives CASSQAAYYEQYF.